This T cell receptor (beta chain) appears in the sequencing data of a study of response to subunit inactivated influenza vaccine. CDR1 and CDR2 (germline): SNHLY, FYNNEI. The CDR3 sequence is 15 residues long. The V end lost 8 bases, the J end lost 0 bases, and 16 bases lay between the germline ends. This clonotype was seen a handful of times. The target antigen is unknown. TCRdb used MiXCR to reprocess the RT-PCR reads, holding one entry per CDR3 protein. The profile shows 500,000 to 700,000 distinct CDR3 sequences, less than 25% of them singletons. Study-wide results and caveats: New T cells are recruited in small numbers by each seasonal influenza vaccination, according to the authors' suggestion.

The data also belong to a second study, concerning T cells expressing NK-cell markers. That report notes: As the method of synthesis, 5'RACE template switching with UMIs yielded TCR beta cDNA. In a handful of donors, these clonotypes also led the CD3+CD56-NKG2C+ fraction.

The source of this sequence is a man aged 50 to 60 who received an inactivated influenza vaccine. The chain joins TRBV2 to TRBJ2-5, with D perhaps being TRBD1 or TRBD2 (5 bases each). This material consisted of CD4+ T cells sorted from PBMCs, taken 12 days after vaccination. CDR3 sequence (DNA): TGTGCCAGCTTTCGCCTTGGGGGTAACCAAGAGACCCAGTACTTC. Its translation is CASFRLGGNQETQYF.